This T cell receptor beta chain was observed in a study of T cell responses to AZD1222 COVID-19 vaccine listed by TCRdb under 2021. Regarding the study in general: TCR sequencing covered over 230 trial participants: 200 to 220 given two doses of AZD1222 and 26 given two doses of MenACWY control vaccine. Trial participants were enrolled into age subgroups of 18-55, 56-69 and 70-plus years, which contained about 150, 27 and 61 TCR-sequenced participants, respectively.

V is cut by 6 bases and J by 2 bases, and the space between the germline ends is 10 bases. The CDR3 covers 13 residues, taking in both the cysteine and the phenylalanine. The CDR3 DNA has 39 bases and is translated from base 1. CDR1 SEHNR and CDR2 FQNEAQ were looked up in the germline V gene (reference sequence). The CDR3 regions of human TCRbeta chains were subjected to immunosequencing. Per the authors' processing: Repertoire TCRs were checked for matches against a reference library of SARS-CoV-2-specific TCRs that had been generated using the MIRA antigen-specificity platform. Breadth meant the fraction of unique TCRs that were SARS-CoV-2-associated, whereas depth meant the fraction of total T cells that were SARS-CoV-2-associated. Using the MIRA data, each spike-specific TCR was assigned both to the spike region to which the TCR was reactive and to a CD4 or CD8 class. Log10-transformed breadth and depth values were compared by one-way ANOVA with Sidak's multiple comparisons tests. TCRdb re-hosts the immuneACCESS table, in-frame sequences only. Its copies lack some clones; in the studies checked, an unresolved V gene accounts for under half of them, and the cause for the rest is not known. The V and J calls and the clone size are those of that table, but D and trimming were determined from the DNA. The sample table records more than 75,000 clones; about 80% of these occur just once. Of the sample, 1.3% is held by the ten largest clones.

What this sample's time point label stands for: about 28 days (+/-7) after the second vaccine dose. AZD1222 recipients given second doses at about 4 weeks or at about 12 weeks were pooled, since spike-specific TCR depth and breadth were not found to differ between the two schedules. The vaccinee samples were drawn from two UK trials, COV001 and COV002, one of which was a single-blind randomized controlled phase 2/3 trial testing AZD1222 (ChAdOx1 nCoV-19) in healthy adults. For TCRbeta chain sequencing, PBMC samples were collected from trial participants at day 0 and at day 28 after the second dose. General findings and caveats noted by the study authors: The vaccine-associated CD4 TCRs covered the entire spike protein, and the dominant responses fell in regions 160-218 and 743-854. Conclusions about previously exposed vaccinees were limited because only a handful of AZD1222 recipients were SARS-CoV-2 seropositive at baseline. Epitopes outside the regions mutated in the B.1.351 and B.1.1.7 variants were reportedly recognized by nearly half of the unique spike-specific TCRs. Most participants were white British and females outnumbered males, and the authors suggested that clonal diversity may have been underestimated. Because no samples from the day 14 peak response were available, repertoires could be characterized only after the peak T cell response. In the small 56-69-year group, the increase in depth fell short of significance, most likely because of low power. A significant rise in spike-specific TCR breadth and depth was observed after two AZD1222 doses relative to day 0 and relative to MenACWY recipients.

The sample holds a few counts of this clone. The antigen this receptor binds is unknown. No base qualities exist here, and no much larger clone lies one base off it. The source material was peripheral blood, sampled 28 days after the second AZD1222 dose. The chain was built from TRBV7-9 and TRBJ1-2, and the D gene may be TRBD1, 5 bases matching. The origin of this receptor is an adult who received the AZD1222 COVID-19 vaccine. The CDR3: CASSLGANYGYTF. DNA sequence: TGTGCCAGCAGTCTCGGGGCCAACTATGGCTACACCTTC.